This T cell receptor (beta chain) was recovered during a study of blood T cell repertoires in COVID-19. About the study: From T cells, B-cell-depleted T cells, or PBMCs came the material, which was cDNA or gDNA.

CDR1 is SGHTA and CDR2 is FQGNSA in the germline V gene. With 4 bases removed from V and 2 bases from J, the gap between germline ends came to 17 bases. The CDR3 is 17 residues long. Here immunoSEQ multiplex PCR was the method, and the copy in TCRdb shows in-frame clones only, minus some. The data hold 90,000 to 150,000 clones, with 75% to 85% observed a single time. The sequence derives from an elderly woman with acute or convalescent COVID-19. Sequenced: peripheral blood. The chain uses TRBV7-2 and TRBJ2-2; weak D call: TRBD2 (5 bases). CDR3 coding DNA: TGTGCCAGCAGCTCCAGCGGAGGCAGCGCTAACACCGGGGAGCTGTTTTTT. This translates into CASSSSGGSANTGELFF.